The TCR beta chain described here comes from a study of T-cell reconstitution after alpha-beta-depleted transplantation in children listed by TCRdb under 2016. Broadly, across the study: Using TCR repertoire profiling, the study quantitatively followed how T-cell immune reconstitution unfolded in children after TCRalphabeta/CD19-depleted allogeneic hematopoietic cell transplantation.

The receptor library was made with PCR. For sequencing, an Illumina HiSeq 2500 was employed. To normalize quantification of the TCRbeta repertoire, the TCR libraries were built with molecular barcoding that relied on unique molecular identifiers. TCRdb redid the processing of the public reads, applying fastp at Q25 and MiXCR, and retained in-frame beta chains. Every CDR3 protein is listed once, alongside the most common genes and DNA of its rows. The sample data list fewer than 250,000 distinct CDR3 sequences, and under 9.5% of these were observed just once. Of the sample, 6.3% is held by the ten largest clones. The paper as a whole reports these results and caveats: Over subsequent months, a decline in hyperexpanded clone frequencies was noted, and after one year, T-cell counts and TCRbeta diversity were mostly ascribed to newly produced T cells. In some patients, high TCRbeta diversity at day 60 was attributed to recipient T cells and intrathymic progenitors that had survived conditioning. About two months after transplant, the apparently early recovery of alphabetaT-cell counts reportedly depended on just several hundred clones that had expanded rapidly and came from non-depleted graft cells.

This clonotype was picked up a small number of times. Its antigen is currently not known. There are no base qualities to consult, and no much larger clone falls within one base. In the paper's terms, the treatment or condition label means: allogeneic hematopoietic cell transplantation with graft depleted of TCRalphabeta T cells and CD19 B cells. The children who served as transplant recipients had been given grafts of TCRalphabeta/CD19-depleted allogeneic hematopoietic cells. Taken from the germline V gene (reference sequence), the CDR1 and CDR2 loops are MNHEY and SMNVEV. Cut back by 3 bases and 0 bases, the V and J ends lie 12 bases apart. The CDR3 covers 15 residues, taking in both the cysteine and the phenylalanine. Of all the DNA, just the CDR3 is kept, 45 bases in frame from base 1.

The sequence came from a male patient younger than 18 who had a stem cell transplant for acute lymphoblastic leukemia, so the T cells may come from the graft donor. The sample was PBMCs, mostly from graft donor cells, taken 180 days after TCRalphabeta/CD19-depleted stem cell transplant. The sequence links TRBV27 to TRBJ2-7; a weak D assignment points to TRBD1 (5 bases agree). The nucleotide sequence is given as TGTGCCAGCAGTTTCAGCGCCAGGGTCTCCTACGAGCAGTACTTC. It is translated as CASSFSARVSYEQYF.